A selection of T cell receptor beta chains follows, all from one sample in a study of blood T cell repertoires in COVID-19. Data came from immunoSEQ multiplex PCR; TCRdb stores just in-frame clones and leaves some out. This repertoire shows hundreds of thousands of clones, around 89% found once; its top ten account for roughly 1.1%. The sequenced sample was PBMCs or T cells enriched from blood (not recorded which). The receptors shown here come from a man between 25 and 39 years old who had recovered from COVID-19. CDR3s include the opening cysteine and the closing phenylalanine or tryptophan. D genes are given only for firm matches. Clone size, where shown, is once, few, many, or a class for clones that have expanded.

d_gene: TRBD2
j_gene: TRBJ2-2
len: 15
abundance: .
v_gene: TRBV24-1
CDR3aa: CATSDSPGRGGELFF
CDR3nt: TGTGCCACCAGTGATTCTCCAGGGAGGGGCGGGGAGCTGTTTTTT

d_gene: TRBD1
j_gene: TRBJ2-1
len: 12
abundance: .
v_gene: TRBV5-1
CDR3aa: CASSLEGAEQFF
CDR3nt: TGCGCCAGCAGCCTCGAGGGGGCAGAGCAGTTCTTC

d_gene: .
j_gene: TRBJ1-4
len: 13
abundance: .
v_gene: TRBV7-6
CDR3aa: CASSNTAGEKLFF
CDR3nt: TGTGCCAGCTCGAACACCGCTGGCGAAAAACTGTTTTTT

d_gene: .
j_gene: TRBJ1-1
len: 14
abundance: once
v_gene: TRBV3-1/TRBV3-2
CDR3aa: CASSQAGENTEAFF
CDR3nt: TGTGCCAGCAGCCAAGCGGGGGAAAACACTGAAGCTTTCTTT

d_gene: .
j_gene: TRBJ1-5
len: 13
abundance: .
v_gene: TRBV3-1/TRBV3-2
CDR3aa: CASSQEGRQPQHF
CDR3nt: TGTGCCAGCAGCCAGGAGGGGCGCCAGCCCCAGCATTTT

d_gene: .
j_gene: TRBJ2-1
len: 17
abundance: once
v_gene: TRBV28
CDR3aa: CASSLGVGLADYNEQFF
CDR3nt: TGTGCCAGCAGTTTAGGAGTAGGGCTAGCAGATTACAATGAGCAGTTCTTC

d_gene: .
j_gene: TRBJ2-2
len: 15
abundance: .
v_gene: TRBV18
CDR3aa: CASSPKAGNTGELFF
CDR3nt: TGTGCCAGCTCACCTAAAGCTGGTAACACCGGGGAGCTGTTTTTT

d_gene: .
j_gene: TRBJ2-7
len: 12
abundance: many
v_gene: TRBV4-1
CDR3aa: CASSQPRGEQYF
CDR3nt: TGCGCCAGCAGCCAACCTCGGGGGGAGCAGTACTTC

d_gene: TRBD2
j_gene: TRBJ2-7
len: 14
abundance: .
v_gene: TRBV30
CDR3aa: CAWSAPWISGTQYF
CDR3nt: TGTGCCTGGAGTGCCCCCTGGATCAGCGGGACGCAGTACTTC

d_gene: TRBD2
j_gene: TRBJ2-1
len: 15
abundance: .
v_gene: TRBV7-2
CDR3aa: CASSGGTSGHNEQFF
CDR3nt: TGTGCCAGCAGCGGAGGGACTAGCGGCCACAATGAGCAGTTCTTC

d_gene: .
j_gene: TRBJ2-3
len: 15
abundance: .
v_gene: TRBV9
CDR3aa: CASSLGGVPTDTQYF
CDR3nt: TGTGCCAGCAGCCTAGGGGGGGTCCCCACAGATACGCAGTATTTT

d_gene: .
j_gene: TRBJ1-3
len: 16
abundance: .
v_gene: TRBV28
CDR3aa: CASSLSPGFSGNTIYF
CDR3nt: TGTGCCAGCAGTTTATCGCCGGGTTTCTCTGGAAACACCATATATTTT

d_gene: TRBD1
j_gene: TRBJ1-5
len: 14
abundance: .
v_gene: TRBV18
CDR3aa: CASSEGQGAWPQHF
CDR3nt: TGTGCCAGCTCAGAGGGACAGGGGGCTTGGCCCCAGCATTTT

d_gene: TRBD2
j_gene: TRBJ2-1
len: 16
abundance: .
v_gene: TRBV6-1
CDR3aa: CASSGSTSGNYNEQFF
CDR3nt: TGTGCCAGCAGTGGCAGTACTAGCGGGAACTACAATGAGCAGTTCTTC

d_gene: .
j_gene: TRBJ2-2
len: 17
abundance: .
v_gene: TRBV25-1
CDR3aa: CASSEFDLTKNTGELFF
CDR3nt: TGTGCCAGCAGTGAATTCGACTTAACCAAGAACACCGGGGAGCTGTTTTTT

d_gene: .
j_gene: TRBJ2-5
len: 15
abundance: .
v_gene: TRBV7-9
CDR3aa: CASSLVVGARETQYF
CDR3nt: TGTGCCAGCAGCTTAGTTGTGGGAGCCAGAGAGACCCAGTACTTC

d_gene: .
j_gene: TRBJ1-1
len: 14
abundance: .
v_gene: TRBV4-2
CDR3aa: CASSPPTANTEAFF
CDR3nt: TGTGCCAGCAGCCCACCGACAGCGAACACTGAAGCTTTCTTT

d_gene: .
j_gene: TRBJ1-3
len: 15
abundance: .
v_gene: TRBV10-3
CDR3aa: CAISETGSSGNTIYF
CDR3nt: TGTGCCATCAGTGAAACAGGTTCGTCTGGAAACACCATATATTTT

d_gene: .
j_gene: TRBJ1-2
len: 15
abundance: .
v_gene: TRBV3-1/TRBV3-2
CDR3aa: CASSQGTVINYGYTF
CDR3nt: TGTGCCAGCAGCCAAGGGACAGTGATTAACTATGGCTACACCTTC

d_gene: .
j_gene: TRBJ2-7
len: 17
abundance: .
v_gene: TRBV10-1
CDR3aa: CASSERSGLRGTHEQYF
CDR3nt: TGCGCCAGCAGTGAGAGGTCTGGTTTACGGGGGACCCACGAGCAGTACTTC

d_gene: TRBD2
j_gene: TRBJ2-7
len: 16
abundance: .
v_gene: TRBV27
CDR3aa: CASSREASGVSYEQYF
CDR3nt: TGTGCCAGCAGCCGAGAGGCTAGCGGGGTCTCCTACGAGCAGTACTTC

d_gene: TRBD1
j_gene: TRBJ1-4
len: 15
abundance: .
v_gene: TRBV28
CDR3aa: CASSPRTGSAEKLFF
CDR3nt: TGTGCCAGCAGCCCTAGGACAGGGTCTGCTGAAAAACTGTTTTTT

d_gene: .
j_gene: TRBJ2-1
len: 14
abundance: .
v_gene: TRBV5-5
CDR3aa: CASSQQETYNEQFF
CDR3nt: TGTGCCAGCAGCCAACAAGAAACCTACAATGAGCAGTTCTTC

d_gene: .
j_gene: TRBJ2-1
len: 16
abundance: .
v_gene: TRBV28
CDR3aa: CASRSLVSSSYNEQFF
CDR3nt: TGTGCCAGCAGATCCCTCGTTTCGAGCTCCTACAATGAGCAGTTCTTC

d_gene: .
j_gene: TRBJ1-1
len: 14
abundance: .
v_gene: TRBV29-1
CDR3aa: CSVRTPGFGAEAFF
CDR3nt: TGCAGCGTAAGAACCCCAGGGTTTGGCGCTGAAGCTTTCTTT

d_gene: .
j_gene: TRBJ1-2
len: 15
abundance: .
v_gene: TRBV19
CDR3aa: CASSSSPGTPYGYTF
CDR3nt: TGTGCCAGTAGTTCCTCCCCCGGGACACCCTATGGCTACACCTTC

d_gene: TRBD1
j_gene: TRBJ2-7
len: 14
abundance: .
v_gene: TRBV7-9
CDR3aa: CASSYPGQGYEQYF
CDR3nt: TGTGCCAGCAGCTACCCGGGACAGGGGTACGAGCAGTACTTC

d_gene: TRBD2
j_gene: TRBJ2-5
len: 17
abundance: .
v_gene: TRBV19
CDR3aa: CASTRLGTSGSGETQYF
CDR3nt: TGTGCCAGTACCCGACTTGGGACTAGCGGGAGTGGGGAGACCCAGTACTTC

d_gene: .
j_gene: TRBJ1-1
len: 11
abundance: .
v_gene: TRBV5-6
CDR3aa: CASSEGVQAFF
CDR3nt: TGTGCCAGCAGCGAGGGGGTACAAGCTTTCTTT

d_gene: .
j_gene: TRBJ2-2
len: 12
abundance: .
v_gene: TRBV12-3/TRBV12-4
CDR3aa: CASSRENGELFF
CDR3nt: TGTGCCAGCTCCCGGGAGAACGGGGAGCTGTTTTTT

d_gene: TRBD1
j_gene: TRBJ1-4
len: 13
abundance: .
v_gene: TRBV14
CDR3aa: CASSRGQGEKLFF
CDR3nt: TGTGCCAGCAGCAGGGGGCAGGGTGAAAAACTGTTTTTT

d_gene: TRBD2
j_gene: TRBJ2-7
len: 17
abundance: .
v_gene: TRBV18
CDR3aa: CASSTSPSSGSDYEQYF
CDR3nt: TGTGCCAGCTCAACATCCCCTTCTAGCGGGAGCGACTACGAGCAGTACTTC

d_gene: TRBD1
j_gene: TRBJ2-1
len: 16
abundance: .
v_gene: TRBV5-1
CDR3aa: CASSLVHGQGHNEQFF
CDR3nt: TGCGCCAGCAGCTTGGTGCATGGACAGGGGCACAATGAGCAGTTCTTC

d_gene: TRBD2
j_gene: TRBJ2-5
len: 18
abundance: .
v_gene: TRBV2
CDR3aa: CASSTPFGGAGGTETQYF
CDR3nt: TGTGCCAGCAGCACCCCGTTCGGAGGGGCGGGAGGGACAGAGACCCAGTACTTC

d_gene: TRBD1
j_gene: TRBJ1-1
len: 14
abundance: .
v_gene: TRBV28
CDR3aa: CASSGQGLNTEAFF
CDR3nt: TGTGCCAGCAGCGGACAGGGCTTGAACACTGAAGCTTTCTTT